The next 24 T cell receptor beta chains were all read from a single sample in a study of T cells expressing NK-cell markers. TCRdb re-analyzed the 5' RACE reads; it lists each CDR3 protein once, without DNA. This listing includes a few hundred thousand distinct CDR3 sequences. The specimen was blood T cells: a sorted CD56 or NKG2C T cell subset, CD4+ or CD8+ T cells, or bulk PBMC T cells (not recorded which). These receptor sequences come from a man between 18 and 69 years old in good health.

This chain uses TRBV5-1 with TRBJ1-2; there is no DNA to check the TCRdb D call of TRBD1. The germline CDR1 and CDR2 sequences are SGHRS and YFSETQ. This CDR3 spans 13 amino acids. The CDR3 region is CASSRGQNYGYTF.

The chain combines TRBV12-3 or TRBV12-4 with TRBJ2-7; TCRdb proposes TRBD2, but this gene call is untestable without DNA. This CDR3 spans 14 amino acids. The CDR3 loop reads CAISGTVGSYEQYF.

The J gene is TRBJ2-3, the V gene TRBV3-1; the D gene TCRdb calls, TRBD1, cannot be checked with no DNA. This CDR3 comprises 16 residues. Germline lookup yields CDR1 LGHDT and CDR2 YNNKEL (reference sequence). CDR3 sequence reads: CASSPTGTLYTDTQYF.

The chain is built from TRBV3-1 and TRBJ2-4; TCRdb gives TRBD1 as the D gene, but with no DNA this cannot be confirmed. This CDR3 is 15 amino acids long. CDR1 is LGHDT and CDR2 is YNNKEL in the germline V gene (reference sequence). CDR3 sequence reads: CASSQQGTGENIQYF.

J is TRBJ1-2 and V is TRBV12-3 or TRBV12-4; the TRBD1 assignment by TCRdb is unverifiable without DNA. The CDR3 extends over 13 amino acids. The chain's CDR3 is CASRQGFNYGYTF.

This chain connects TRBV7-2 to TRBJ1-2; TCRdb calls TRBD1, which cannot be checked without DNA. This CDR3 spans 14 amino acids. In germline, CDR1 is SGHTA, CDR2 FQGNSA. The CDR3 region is CASTPGQGNYGYTF.

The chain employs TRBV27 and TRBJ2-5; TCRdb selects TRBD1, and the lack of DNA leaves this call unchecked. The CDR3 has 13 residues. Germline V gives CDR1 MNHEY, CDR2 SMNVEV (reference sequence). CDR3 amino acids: CASGGRLQETQYF.

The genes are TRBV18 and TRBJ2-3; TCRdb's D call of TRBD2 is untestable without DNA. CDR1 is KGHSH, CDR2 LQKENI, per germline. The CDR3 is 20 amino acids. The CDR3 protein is CASSPPLGVLAGVSTDTQYF.

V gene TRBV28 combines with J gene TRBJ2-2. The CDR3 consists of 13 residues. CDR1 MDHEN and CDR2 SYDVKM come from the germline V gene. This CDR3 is CASGSMATGELFF.

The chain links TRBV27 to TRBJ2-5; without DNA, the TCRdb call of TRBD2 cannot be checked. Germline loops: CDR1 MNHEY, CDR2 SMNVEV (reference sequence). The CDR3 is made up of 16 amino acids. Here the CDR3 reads CASSVLAGAFGETQYF.

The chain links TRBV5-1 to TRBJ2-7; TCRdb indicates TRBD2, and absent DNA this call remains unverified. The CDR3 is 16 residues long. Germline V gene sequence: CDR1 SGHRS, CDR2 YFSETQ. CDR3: CASSPGLAGAWYEQYF.

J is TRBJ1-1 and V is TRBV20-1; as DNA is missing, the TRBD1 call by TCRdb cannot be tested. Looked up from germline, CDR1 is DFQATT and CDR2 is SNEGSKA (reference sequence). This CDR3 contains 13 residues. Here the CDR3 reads CSARGWGASQAFF.

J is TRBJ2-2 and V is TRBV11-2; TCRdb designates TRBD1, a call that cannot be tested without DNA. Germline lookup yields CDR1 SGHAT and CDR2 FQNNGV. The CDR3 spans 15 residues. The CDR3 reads CASSWAGGAGGELFF.

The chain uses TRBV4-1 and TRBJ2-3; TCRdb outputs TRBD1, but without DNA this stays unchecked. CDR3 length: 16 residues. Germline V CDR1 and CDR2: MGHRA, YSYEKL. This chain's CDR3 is CASSQDSGGGTDTQYF.

The CDR3: CSASRTSGGRLYQETQYF. This rearrangement joins TRBV20-1 to TRBJ2-5; TCRdb outputs TRBD2, but without DNA this stays unchecked. Germline V gene sequence: CDR1 DFQATT, CDR2 SNEGSKA (reference sequence). This CDR3 is 18 amino acids long.

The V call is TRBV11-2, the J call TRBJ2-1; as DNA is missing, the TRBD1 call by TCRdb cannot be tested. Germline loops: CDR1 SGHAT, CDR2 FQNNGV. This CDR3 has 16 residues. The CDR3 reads CASSLLGQGSYNEQFF.

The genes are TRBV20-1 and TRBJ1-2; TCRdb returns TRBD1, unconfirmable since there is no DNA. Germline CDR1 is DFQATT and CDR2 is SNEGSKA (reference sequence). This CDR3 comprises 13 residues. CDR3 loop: CSASSPGDFGYTF.

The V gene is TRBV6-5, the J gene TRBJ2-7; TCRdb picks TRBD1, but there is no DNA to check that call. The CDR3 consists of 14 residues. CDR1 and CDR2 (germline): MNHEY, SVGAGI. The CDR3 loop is CASSSDRVVGEQYF.

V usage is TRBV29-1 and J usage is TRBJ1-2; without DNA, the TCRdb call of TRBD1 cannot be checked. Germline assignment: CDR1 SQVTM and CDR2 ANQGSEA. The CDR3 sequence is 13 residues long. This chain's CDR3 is CSVVWGSNYGYTF.

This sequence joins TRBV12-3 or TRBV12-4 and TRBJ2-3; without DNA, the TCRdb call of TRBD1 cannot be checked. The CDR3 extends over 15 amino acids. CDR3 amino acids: CASSFPGGITDTQYF.

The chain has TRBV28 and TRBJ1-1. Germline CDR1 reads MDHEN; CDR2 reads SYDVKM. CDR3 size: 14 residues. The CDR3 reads CASSFDGGDTEAFF. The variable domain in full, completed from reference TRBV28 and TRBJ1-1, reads DVKVTQSSRYLVKRTGEKVFLECVQDMDHENMFWYRQDPGLGLRLIYFSYDVKMKEKGDIPEGYSVSREKKERFSLILESASTNQTSMYLCASSFDGGDTEAFFGQGTRLTVV.

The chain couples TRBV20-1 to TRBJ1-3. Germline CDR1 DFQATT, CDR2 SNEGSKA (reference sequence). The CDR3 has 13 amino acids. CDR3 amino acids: CSASGNSGNTIYF.

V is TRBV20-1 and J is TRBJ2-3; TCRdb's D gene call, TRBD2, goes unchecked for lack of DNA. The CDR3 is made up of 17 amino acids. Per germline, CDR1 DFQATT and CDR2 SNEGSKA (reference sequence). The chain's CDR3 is CSATTSGGLSGTDTQYF.

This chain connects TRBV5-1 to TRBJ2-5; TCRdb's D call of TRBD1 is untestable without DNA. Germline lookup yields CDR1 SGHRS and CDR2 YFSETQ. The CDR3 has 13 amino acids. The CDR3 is CASSFTGQETQYF. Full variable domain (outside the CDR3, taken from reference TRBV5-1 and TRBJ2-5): KAGVTQTPRYLIKTRGQQVTLSCSPISGHRSVSWYQQTPGQGLQFLFEYFSETQRNKGNFPGRFSGRQFSNSRSEMNVSTLELGDSALYLCASSFTGQETQYFGPGTRLLVL.